The source of this T cell receptor beta chain is a study of T cell repertoires in cytomegalovirus infection. Broader study findings: Carriage of CMV together with the relevant HLA was identifiable through cumulative public TCR beta family frequency.

Germline V lookup: CDR1 SQVTM, CDR2 ANQGSEA. Trimming left V 7 bases short and J 4 bases short, with 16 bases between. CDR3 size: 13 residues. A few counts support this clonotype. Its target is not known. A single record per CDR3 protein comes from TCRdb applying MiXCR to the reads. This sample has 680,000 or so distinct CDR3 sequences, with roughly 35% found just once. This TCR was recovered from a human donor in good health (CMV status not recorded). Some clones in this sample may be carry-over from other donors' samples. The sequenced material came from PBMCs. The chain carries TRBV29-1 and TRBJ1-2; weak D call: TRBD1 (5 bases). CDR3 in DNA: TGCAGCGCCAAGGGGAACATGCCCTATGGCTACACCTTC. Amino acids: CSAKGNMPYGYTF.